One sample yielded the 8 T cell receptor beta chains listed below, sequenced in a study of T cell responses to AZD1222 COVID-19 vaccine. Assay: immunoSEQ multiplex PCR; the TCRdb copy retains only in-frame clones and omits some. The sample consists of about 88,000 clones, 89% of them appearing once. The starting material was peripheral blood, obtained on day 0 of AZD1222 vaccination. These receptors were taken from an adult in good health.

The genes are TRBV6-6 and TRBJ1-1; D is unresolved. CDR3 length: 16 residues. Germline V gives CDR1 MNHNY, CDR2 SVGAGI (reference sequence). V was clipped by 0 bases and J by 6 bases, with 17 bases between them. DNA for the CDR3: TGTGCCAGCAGTTACTCGCCCTTTCGAGGCAATTCTGAAGCTTTCTTT. Translating gives CASSYSPFRGNSEAFF.

The chain employs TRBV5-6 and TRBJ1-2, with 7 positions matching TRBD1. The trim removed 4 bases at V and 7 bases at J, leaving 10 bases unmatched. CDR3 length: 14 amino acids. Germline CDR1 and CDR2: SGHDT and YYEEEE. CDR3 sequence reads: CASSLYDRAAGYTF. The CDR3 DNA is TGTGCCAGCAGCCTATATGACAGGGCGGCTGGCTACACCTTC.

The rearrangement uses TRBV7-3 and TRBJ1-3; D gene ambiguous. With 5 bases removed from V and 1 base from J, the gap between germline ends came to 12 bases. The CDR3 has 15 amino acids. Looked up from germline, CDR1 is SGHTA and CDR2 is FQGTGA. The CDR3 bases are TGTGCCAGCAGCCCCGACGGTAAATCTGGAAACACCATATATTTT. As protein: CASSPDGKSGNTIYF.

The chain has TRBV18 and TRBJ2-5, with no clear D. Per germline, CDR1 KGHSH and CDR2 LQKENI. The CDR3 loop spans 14 amino acids. V was clipped by 2 bases and J by 2 bases, with 9 bases between them. CDR3 sequence reads: CASSPKGSQETQYF. CDR3 DNA: TGTGCCAGCTCACCAAAAGGGTCGCAAGAGACCCAGTACTTC.

In its sample, this clone was seen a few times. This sequence joins TRBV12-3 or TRBV12-4 and TRBJ1-5; D gene unclear. Trimming left V 2 bases short and J 5 bases short, with 7 bases between. The CDR3 has 13 amino acids. CDR3 bases: TGTGCCAGCAGTTTATCGAGAGATCAGCCCCAGCATTTT. Translation gives CASSLSRDQPQHF.

The J gene is TRBJ2-3, the V gene TRBV4-2; a possible D gene is TRBD2 (5 bases). CDR3 length: 15 amino acids. Per the germline V gene, CDR1 is LGHNA and CDR2 is YNFKEQ. V was shortened by 2 bases and J by 2 bases, with 11 bases between the two germline ends. Here the CDR3 reads CASSQRAENTDTQYF. In nucleotides, the CDR3 is TGTGCCAGCAGCCAAAGAGCGGAAAACACAGATACGCAGTATTTT.

The chain has TRBV7-2 and TRBJ1-5, with TRBD1 matching 7 bases. V was clipped by 5 bases and J by 5 bases; unmatched bases: 6. Germline CDR1 reads SGHTA; CDR2 reads FQGNSA. The CDR3 extends over 14 amino acids. In DNA form, the CDR3 reads TGTGCCAGCAGCCAAGACAGGGTAGATCAGCCCCAGCATTTT. Protein sequence: CASSQDRVDQPQHF.

The chain recombines TRBV2 with TRBJ2-2; 9 bases are shared with TRBD2. J lost 2 bases, V lost 2 bases, and 6 bases had no gene match. Germline V lookup: CDR1 SNHLY, CDR2 FYNNEI. There are 17 residues in the CDR3. The CDR3 DNA follows: TGTGCCAGCAGTGAAACTGGACTAGCGCAAAACACCGGGGAGCTGTTTTTT. This gives the protein CASSETGLAQNTGELFF. Full variable domain (missing parts from reference TRBV2 and TRBJ2-2): EPEVTQTPSHQVTQMGQEVILRCVPISNHLYFYWYRQILGQKVEFLVSFYNNEISEKSEIFDDQFSVERPDGSNFTLKIRSTKLEDSAMYFCASSETGLAQNTGELFFGEGSRLTVL.